Below, 14 T cell receptor beta chains from the same sample are listed, as sequenced in a study of T cells in Graves' hyperthyroidism and ophthalmopathy. RNA transcripts provided the source from which TCR beta CDR3 regions were amplified. Using the HTBI primer set, a first-round RT-PCR was run on the TCR CDR3. TCRdb reanalysed the multiplex PCR reads using MiXCR and keeps one entry per CDR3 protein. Of 550,000 to 600,000 distinct CDR3 sequences listed, about 45% are singletons. Sequencing was done on a sample of peripheral blood or thyroid tissue (not recorded which). These receptors all come from an adult woman with Graves' disease, either hyperthyroidism or ophthalmopathy (not recorded which).

The chain has TRBV12-3 or TRBV12-4 and TRBJ1-2, with TRBD1 matching 11 bases. The CDR3 consists of 15 residues. V lost 5 bases and J lost 3; bases outside the gene matches: 5. This CDR3 reads CASSEPGQGDYGYTF. CDR3 nucleotides: TGTGCCAGCAGTGAACCGGGACAGGGGGACTATGGCTACACCTTC.

The chain combines TRBV20-1 with TRBJ1-2; D ambiguous. The germline CDR1 and CDR2 sequences are DFQATT and SNEGSKA (reference sequence). The CDR3 covers 12 residues. The ends were cut back, 6 bases at V and 4 bases at J, with 12 bases in the middle. The CDR3 nucleotides read TGCAGTGCCAGCAGCGAAAGCTATGGCTACACCTTC. It specifies CSASSESYGYTF.

CDR3 coding DNA: TGTGCCAGCAGTGTGGACGAAAAACTGTTTTTT. This translates into CASSVDEKLFF. V gene TRBV2 combines with J gene TRBJ1-4; the D is unclear. The germline gives CDR1 SNHLY, CDR2 FYNNEI. The length of the CDR3 is 11 residues. V shed 4 bases and J shed 8 bases, with 5 bases lying between them.

This clonotype was counted at least ten times. The chain couples TRBV12-3 or TRBV12-4 to TRBJ1-5; possible D gene TRBD1, 6 bases. This CDR3 contains 15 residues. The V end lost 2 bases, the J end lost 7 bases, and 15 bases lay between the germline ends. This chain's CDR3 is CASSLSGRGGQPQHF. CDR3 DNA sequence: TGTGCCAGCAGTTTATCGGGCAGGGGTGGGCAGCCCCAGCATTTT.

The sample holds many counts of this clonotype. The CDR3 sequence: CASSGDSTNYGYTF. The CDR3 DNA sequence: TGTGCCAGCAGCGGGGACAGCACTAACTATGGCTACACCTTC. The chain couples TRBV13 to TRBJ1-2, with 7 bases identical to TRBD1. CDR3 length equals 14 residues. The germline V gene has CDR1 PRHDT and CDR2 FYEKMQ (reference sequence). V lost 5 bases to trimming and J lost 0 bases; unmatched junction nucleotides: 3.

Notes on this clonotype: A read error may be the cause here, since a much bigger clone is one base away. The chain joins TRBV10-1 to TRBJ2-2, with 8 bases aligning to TRBD1. The CDR3 is 17 residues long. Germline CDR1 reads WNHNN; CDR2 reads SYGVQD (reference sequence). The CDR3 spells CASSWTGSELNTGELLF. CDR3 sequence (DNA): TGTGCCAGCTCCTGGACAGGGTCTGAACTTAACACCGGGGAGCTGCTTTTT.

A few counts support this clonotype. CDR3 residues: CASRPGRGNTIYF. The CDR3 DNA reads TGTGCCAGCAGACCTGGGAGAGGAAACACCATATATTTT. The rearrangement joins TRBV7-8 to TRBJ1-3; D remains ambiguous. CDR1 and CDR2 (germline): SGHVS, FQNEAQ. V lost 6 bases to trimming and J lost 4 bases, with 10 bases between them. The CDR3 extends over 13 amino acids.

The rearrangement uses TRBV7-9 and TRBJ1-2; 8 positions match TRBD1. The CDR3 spans 13 residues. The junction had 7 bases not matched to a gene; V was cut back by 5 bases and J by 8 bases. The germline CDR1 and CDR2 sequences are SEHNR and FQNEAQ (reference sequence). The CDR3 spells CASSEHRGGGYTF. DNA for the CDR3: TGTGCCAGCAGCGAGCACAGGGGGGGAGGCTACACCTTC.

This clonotype was detected many times. This chain links TRBV7-9 with TRBJ2-7, with a tentative D call TRBD1 (6 bases). The ends were cut back, 8 bases at V and 4 bases at J, with 12 bases in the middle. This CDR3 comprises 12 residues. CDR1 is SEHNR and CDR2 is FQNEAQ in the germline V gene (reference sequence). The CDR3 DNA is TGTGCCAGCTCGGGACACCTTTACGAGCAGTACTTC. Its translation is CASSGHLYEQYF.

Points on this clonotype: One end of the junction fails to match germline, which may point to a read error. The chain recombines TRBV12-3 or TRBV12-4 with TRBJ1-1, with D unclear. This CDR3 is 13 amino acids long. Written as DNA, the CDR3 is TGTGCCAGCAGCCCCACTCCGCGGGGAGAAGCTTCCTTT. It codes for CASSPTPRGEASF.

This sequence joins TRBV28 and TRBJ1-2; no clear D gene. Germline V gene sequence: CDR1 MDHEN, CDR2 SYDVKM. Trimming cost V 1 base and J 2 bases, with 8 bases left between them. This CDR3 is 14 amino acids long. The CDR3 reads CASSLFTINYGYTF. As DNA, the CDR3 is TGTGCCAGCAGTTTATTCACCATCAACTATGGCTACACCTTC.

V gene TRBV28 combines with J gene TRBJ2-7, with 8 bases identical to TRBD1. With V trimmed by 5 bases and J by 5 bases, 14 bases remained unmatched. This CDR3 contains 16 residues. Per the germline V gene, CDR1 is MDHEN and CDR2 is SYDVKM. Here the CDR3 reads CASSLGAAGGFHEQYF. In nucleotides, the CDR3 is TGTGCCAGCAGTCTAGGAGCGGCAGGGGGCTTCCACGAGCAGTACTTC.

This clonotype showed up many times. The rearrangement joins TRBV2 to TRBJ1-1, with 8 bases lining up with TRBD1. The V and J ends lost 8 bases and 1 base, in that order; junction bases with no gene match: 12. Germline V gene data show CDR1 as SNHLY and CDR2 as FYNNEI. There are 16 residues in the CDR3. CDR3: CASLEDRAFRNTEAFF. In DNA, the CDR3 is TGTGCCAGCTTAGAGGACAGGGCCTTTAGGAACACTGAAGCTTTCTTT.

This clonotype has just a few counts. The chain joins TRBV19 to TRBJ1-5; D remains unclear. The CDR3 totals 15 residues. Trimming took 7 bases from V and 0 from J, leaving 13 bases between them. Germline lookup yields CDR1 LNHDA and CDR2 SQIVND (reference sequence). CDR3 nucleotide sequence: TGTGCCAGTAATACCGGCCCCTATAGCAATCAGCCCCAGCATTTT. Amino acid sequence: CASNTGPYSNQPQHF.